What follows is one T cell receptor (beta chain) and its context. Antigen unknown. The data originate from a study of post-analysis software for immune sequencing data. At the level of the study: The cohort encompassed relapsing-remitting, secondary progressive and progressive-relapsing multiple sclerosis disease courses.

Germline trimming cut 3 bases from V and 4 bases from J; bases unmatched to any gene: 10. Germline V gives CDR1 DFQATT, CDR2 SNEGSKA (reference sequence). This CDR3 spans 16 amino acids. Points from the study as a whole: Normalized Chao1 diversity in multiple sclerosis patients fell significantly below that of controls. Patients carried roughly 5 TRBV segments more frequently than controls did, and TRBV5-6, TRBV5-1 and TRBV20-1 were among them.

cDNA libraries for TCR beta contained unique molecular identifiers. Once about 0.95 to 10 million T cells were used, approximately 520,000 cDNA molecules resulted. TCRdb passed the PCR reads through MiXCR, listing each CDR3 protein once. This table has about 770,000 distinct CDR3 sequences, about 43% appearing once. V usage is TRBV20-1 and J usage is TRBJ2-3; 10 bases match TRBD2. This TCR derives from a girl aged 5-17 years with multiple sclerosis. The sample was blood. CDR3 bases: TGCAGTGCTAGGGGTTTGCTAGCGGGAGCATCAGATACGCAGTATTTT. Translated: CSARGLLAGASDTQYF.